This paragraph reports one T cell receptor (beta chain). Its antigen is still unknown. Prepared libraries of TCR beta cDNA carried unique molecular identifiers. Input populations of roughly 0.9 to 10 million T cells gave rise to around 500,000 cDNA molecules. TCRdb itself ran the PCR reads through MiXCR, one entry per CDR3 protein. The sample has approximately 730,000 distinct CDR3 sequences; 25% to 30% are singletons. This entry belongs to a study of post-analysis software for immune sequencing data. On the study more broadly: In terms of disease course, relapsing-remitting, secondary progressive and progressive-relapsing multiple sclerosis were included. Study-level results: For normalized Chao1 diversity, multiple sclerosis patients scored significantly lower than controls did. In patients, about 5 TRBV segments were more frequent than in controls, with TRBV5-6, TRBV5-1 and TRBV20-1 among them. Samples from one preparation batch, clustered by F measure, grouped strongly together.

The trim removed 2 bases at V and 6 bases at J, leaving 5 bases unmatched. The CDR3 contains 15 residues. Sample: blood. The chain is built from TRBV12-3 or TRBV12-4 and TRBJ2-2, with 8 bases that match TRBD2. The receptor's source is a girl between 10 and 17 years old with multiple sclerosis. CDR3: CASSLRRGVSGELFF. CDR3 sequence (DNA): TGTGCCAGCAGTTTAAGGCGGGGGGTATCCGGGGAGCTGTTTTTT.